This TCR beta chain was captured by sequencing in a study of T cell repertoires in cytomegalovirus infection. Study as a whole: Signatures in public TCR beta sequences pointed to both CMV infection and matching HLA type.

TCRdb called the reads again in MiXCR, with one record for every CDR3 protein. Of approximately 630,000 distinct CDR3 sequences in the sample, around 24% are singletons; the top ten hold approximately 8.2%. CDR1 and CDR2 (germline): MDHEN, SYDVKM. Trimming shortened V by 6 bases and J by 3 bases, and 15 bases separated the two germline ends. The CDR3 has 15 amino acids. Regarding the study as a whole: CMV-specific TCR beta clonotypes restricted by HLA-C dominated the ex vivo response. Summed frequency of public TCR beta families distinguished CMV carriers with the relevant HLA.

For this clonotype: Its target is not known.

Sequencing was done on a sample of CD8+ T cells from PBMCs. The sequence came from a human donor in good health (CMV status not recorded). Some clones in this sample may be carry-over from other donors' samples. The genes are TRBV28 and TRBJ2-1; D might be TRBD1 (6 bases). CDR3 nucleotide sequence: TGTGCCAGCAGGCAACAGGGCCGTCGCTACAATGAGCAGTTCTTC. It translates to CASRQQGRRYNEQFF.